This passage covers 30 T cell receptor beta chains from one sample sequenced in a study of T-cell memory formation after mild COVID-19. TCRdb reanalysed the 5' RACE reads using MiXCR and keeps one entry per CDR3 protein. The data hold roughly 280,000 distinct CDR3 sequences, with around 8% observed a single time. The source material was PBMCs or a T cell subset sorted from them (not recorded which). The receptors come from a man aged 18 to 35 who had mild COVID-19 (a few samples of this study predate the infection). Cell type and time point are not known.

The V and J genes are TRBV7-8 and TRBJ2-3, with a possible D match to TRBD2 (6 bases). V lost 5 bases and J lost 3, with 18 bases in between. Germline CDR1 is SGHVS and CDR2 is FQNEAQ. The CDR3 spans 16 residues. DNA of the CDR3: TGTGCCAGCAGCCCCCTGTCCGTGGGGGGTACAGATACGCAGTATTTT. This encodes CASSPLSVGGTDTQYF.

V usage is TRBV7-2 and J usage is TRBJ1-1; D might be TRBD1 (6 bases). Trimming cost V 5 bases and J 6 bases, with 13 bases left between them. The CDR3 sequence is 13 residues long. CDR1 and CDR2 from the germline V gene are SGHTA and FQGNSA. CDR3 residues: CASSAAGGAEAFF. The DNA of the CDR3 is TGTGCCAGCAGCGCAGCGGGGGGCGCTGAAGCTTTCTTT.

This clonotype was observed many times. The chain combines TRBV7-9 with TRBJ2-2, with 10 bases matching TRBD1. This CDR3 spans 14 amino acids. The ends lost 5 bases at V and 4 bases at J; junction bases unmatched: 1. Germline values: CDR1 SEHNR, CDR2 FQNEAQ (reference sequence). CDR3 residues: CASSRTGGTGELFF. CDR3 coding DNA: TGTGCCAGCAGCCGGACAGGGGGCACCGGGGAGCTGTTTTTT.

This clonotype was observed many times. The rearrangement uses TRBV2 and TRBJ2-1, with D perhaps matching TRBD1 (5 bases). Trimming shortened V by 2 bases and J by 5 bases, and 13 bases separated the two germline ends. Germline CDR1 reads SNHLY; CDR2 reads FYNNEI. This CDR3 is 15 amino acids long. The CDR3 sequence is CASSEYRQLNNEQFF. The CDR3 bases are TGTGCCAGCAGTGAATACCGACAGTTAAACAATGAGCAGTTCTTC.

This clonotype came up many times. The J gene is TRBJ2-5, the V gene TRBV5-1, with a tentative D call TRBD1 (5 bases). The ends were cut back, 0 bases at V and 4 bases at J, with 10 bases in the middle. The CDR3 spans 14 residues. The V gene's germline CDR1 is SGHRS and CDR2 YFSETQ. CDR3 in DNA: TGCGCCAGCAGCTTGGAGGGGCCGAGAGAGACCCAGTACTTC. Encoded protein: CASSLEGPRETQYF.

The sample holds many counts of this clonotype. This rearrangement joins TRBV3-2 to TRBJ2-3; the table calls TRBD2, which could not be checked here. TRBV3-2 is tagged as a pseudogene. The CDR3 is 17 amino acids. Written as DNA, the CDR3 is TGTGCCAGCAGCCAAGAAATTAGCGGGGGCTCGGTGCATACGCAGTATTTT. Protein: CASSQEISGGSVHTQYF.

The V and J genes are TRBV14 and TRBJ2-2, with D tentatively TRBD2 (6 bases). Per the germline V gene, CDR1 is SGHDN and CDR2 is FVKESK. The CDR3 contains 18 residues. The V end was cut by 3 bases, the J end by 5 bases, with 22 bases between. CDR3 sequence: CASSHPSTVSRGTGELFF. DNA of the CDR3: TGTGCCAGCAGCCATCCCTCAACGGTTTCCCGGGGGACCGGGGAGCTGTTTTTT.

This chain joins TRBV12-3 or TRBV12-4 and TRBJ1-2, with a tentative D call TRBD1 (5 bases). The CDR3 sequence is 15 residues long. Between the trimmed V and J ends, which lost 3 bases and 5 bases, there was a span of 16 bases. CDR3 region: CASSLGPSKAYGYTF. In nucleotides, the CDR3 is TGTGCCAGCAGTTTGGGACCATCAAAGGCTTATGGCTACACCTTC.

This clonotype turned up a few times. This chain connects TRBV4-2 to TRBJ1-1, with D tentatively TRBD1 (5 bases). The CDR3 is 15 residues long. Germline V gene data show CDR1 as LGHNA and CDR2 as YNFKEQ. V was cut by 5 bases and J by 3 bases, with 16 bases left in between. This CDR3 reads CASSSEKGFHTEAFF. The CDR3 DNA reads TGTGCCAGCAGCAGTGAGAAGGGGTTCCACACTGAAGCTTTCTTT.

This rearrangement joins TRBV29-1 to TRBJ2-3; D possibly corresponds to TRBD2 (6 bases). The CDR3 is 15 amino acids. V lost 2 bases and J 4 bases, leaving 16 bases between the germline ends. Germline assignment: CDR1 SQVTM and CDR2 ANQGSEA. The CDR3 is CSVETWGEQADTQYF. In DNA form, the CDR3 reads TGCAGCGTTGAAACTTGGGGGGAGCAAGCAGATACGCAGTATTTT.

This clonotype was observed once. Possible read error: a much larger clone is one base away. The V call is TRBV7-8, the J call TRBJ2-3; 9 positions agree with TRBD2. The germline V gene encodes CDR1 SGHVS and CDR2 FQNEAQ. V dropped 7 bases and J dropped 1; count of bases not matched to a gene: 9. The CDR3 length is 16 residues. DNA for the CDR3: TGTGCCAGCATTCCTCGCGGGGGGGCCCGCACAGATACGCAGTATTTT. It encodes CASIPRGGARTDTQYF. The full variable domain, with the rest looked up from reference TRBV7-8 and TRBJ2-3, is GAGVSQSPRYKVAKRGQDVALRCDPISGHVSLFWYQQALGQGPEFLTYFQNEAQLDKSGLPSDRFFAERPEGSVSTLKIQRTQQEDSAVYLCASIPRGGARTDTQYFGPGTRLTVL.

This clonotype appeared a few times. This chain connects TRBV5-5 to TRBJ1-3; no clear D. This CDR3 has 15 amino acids. V was shortened by 0 bases and J by 0 bases, with 7 bases between the two germline ends. In germline, CDR1 is SGHKS, CDR2 YYEKEE (reference sequence). In DNA form, the CDR3 reads TGTGCCAGCAGCTTGGATACAGCCTCTGGAAACACCATATATTTT. Translated, it gives CASSLDTASGNTIYF.

This chain uses TRBV7-9 with TRBJ1-2, with D uncertain. V lost 0 bases and J lost 7, with 12 bases in between. The CDR3 has 14 amino acids. Germline CDR1 reads SEHNR; CDR2 reads FQNEAQ (reference sequence). CDR3 DNA: TGTGCCAGCAGCTTAGCGACCAGCAAGTTTGGCTACACCTTC. Protein product: CASSLATSKFGYTF. Filled out from reference TRBV7-9 and TRBJ1-2, the complete variable domain reads DTGVSQNPRHKITKRGQNVTFRCDPISEHNRLYWYRQTLGQGPEFLTYFQNEAQLEKSRLLSDRFSAERPKGSFSTLEIQRTEQGDSAMYLCASSLATSKFGYTFGSGTRLTVV.

In its sample, this clonotype was seen many times. This rearrangement joins TRBV20-1 to TRBJ1-3; no firm D call. CDR3 length: 14 residues. The ends were cut back, 7 bases at V and 0 bases at J, with 13 bases in the middle. Germline V gene sequence: CDR1 DFQATT, CDR2 SNEGSKA (reference sequence). For the CDR3, the DNA is TGCAGTGTTCCAACGCAGAGCTCTGGAAACACCATATATTTT. It specifies CSVPTQSSGNTIYF.

This clonotype was observed a handful of times. The chain joins TRBV10-3 to TRBJ2-7; 14 bases fit TRBD2. This CDR3 region has 15 residues. Germline V gives CDR1 ENHRY, CDR2 SYGVKD. Trimming removed 4 bases from V and 6 bases from J; junction bases left unmatched: 5. The CDR3 DNA follows: TGTGCCATCAGTGTGGGGGGACTAGCGGGGGCCGAGCAGTACGTC. It yields the protein CAISVGGLAGAEQYV.

This clonotype was seen a few times. The rearrangement joins TRBV27 to TRBJ2-5; 7 bases agree with TRBD2. The CDR3 extends over 14 amino acids. Germline CDR1 reads MNHEY; CDR2 reads SMNVEV (reference sequence). With 5 bases clipped from V and 1 base from J, the junction kept 4 bases outside the gene matches. CDR3 sequence (DNA): TGTGCCAGCAGTCGCTCTAGCGGCCAAGAGACCCAGTACTTC. The encoded protein is CASSRSSGQETQYF.

This clonotype was seen more than once but under ten times. This CDR3 reads CASSRGDRGQDGYTF. CDR3 DNA: TGCGCCAGCAGCAGGGGGGACAGGGGCCAGGATGGCTACACCTTC. The rearrangement uses TRBV5-1 and TRBJ1-2; 10 nucleotides align to TRBD1. J was trimmed by 6 bases and V by 4 bases; bases with no gene match: 9. The CDR3 length is 15 residues. Germline values: CDR1 SGHRS, CDR2 YFSETQ.

This clonotype showed up just a few times. V gene TRBV6-2 or TRBV6-3 combines with J gene TRBJ2-7, with D possibly being TRBD2 (6 bases). V lost 2 bases and J lost 0, with 14 bases in between. Germline assignment: CDR1 MNHEY and CDR2 SVGEGT. CDR3 length equals 16 residues. The DNA of the CDR3 is TGTGCCAGCAGTTACCTACTAGCTCTAAACTCCTACGAGCAGTACGTC. Its translation: CASSYLLALNSYEQYV.

This clonotype showed up just a few times. The chain has TRBV7-9 and TRBJ2-5; the match to TRBD1 covers 7 bases. V lost 5 bases to trimming and J lost 4 bases; unmatched junction nucleotides: 10. The CDR3 has 15 amino acids. The germline gives CDR1 SEHNR, CDR2 FQNEAQ (reference sequence). The chain's CDR3 is CASSGQARKSETQYF. In DNA, the CDR3 is TGTGCCAGCAGCGGACAGGCGAGGAAGTCAGAGACCCAGTACTTC.

This clonotype has more than one count but fewer than ten. The rearrangement joins TRBV7-3 to TRBJ2-1, with 13 bases identical to TRBD2. CDR3 size: 16 residues. V was pared by 2 bases and J by 7 bases, with 5 bases of the junction left unmatched. Germline CDR1 is SGHTA and CDR2 is FQGTGA. The CDR3 bases are TGTGCCAGCAGCTTACCGGGACTAGCGGGGTGGAATGAGCAGTTCTTC. Translating gives CASSLPGLAGWNEQFF. The full variable domain, in which reference TRBV7-3 and TRBJ2-1 provide the parts outside the CDR3, is GAGVSQTPSNKVTEKGKYVELRCDPISGHTALYWYRQSLGQGPEFLIYFQGTGAADDSGLPNDRFFAVRPEGSVSTLKIQRTERGDSAVYLCASSLPGLAGWNEQFFGPGTRLTVL.

This clonotype was counted a few times. The rearrangement uses TRBV27 and TRBJ2-7, with 13 bases matching TRBD2. CDR1 is MNHEY, CDR2 SMNVEV, per germline (reference sequence). The V and J ends lost 5 bases and 4 bases, in that order; junction bases with no gene match: 5. The CDR3 contains 15 residues. The CDR3 protein is CASSPGTSGAYEQYV. In DNA, the CDR3 is TGTGCCAGCAGTCCAGGGACTAGCGGGGCTTACGAGCAGTACGTC.

With regard to this clonotype: This could be a read error, since a much larger clone is one nucleotide away. The genes are TRBV18 and TRBJ1-1; D is unresolved. CDR3 length equals 16 residues. Between the trimmed V and J ends, which lost 5 bases and 1 base, there was a span of 17 bases. In germline, CDR1 is KGHSH, CDR2 LQKENI. CDR3 sequence (DNA): TGTGCCAGCTCAGCACAGCGGCGGGGATCGAACACTGAAGCTTTCTTT. Amino acids: CASSAQRRGSNTEAFF.

This chain links TRBV10-3 with TRBJ2-5, with TRBD1 matching 7 bases. The CDR3 contains 14 residues. With V trimmed by 4 bases and J by 4 bases, 6 bases remained unmatched. Germline assignment: CDR1 ENHRY and CDR2 SYGVKD. The CDR3 DNA reads TGTGCCATCAGTGCAAACAGGGGTGGAGAGACCCAGTACTTC. It is translated as CAISANRGGETQYF.

V and J are TRBV3-1 and TRBJ1-5; D remains unclear. CDR1 is LGHDT and CDR2 is YNNKEL in the germline V gene (reference sequence). V was clipped by 0 bases and J by 6 bases, with 0 bases between them. The CDR3 length is 11 residues. The chain's CDR3 is CASSQDQPQHF. DNA for the CDR3: TGTGCCAGCAGCCAAGATCAGCCCCAGCATTTT.

This clonotype was seen a handful of times. The chain joins TRBV7-9 to TRBJ1-2; 8 bases are a match to TRBD1. Germline V gene sequence: CDR1 SEHNR, CDR2 FQNEAQ (reference sequence). V shed 4 bases, J shed 1 base, and the junction held 5 bases outside the gene matches. The CDR3 loop spans 15 amino acids. CDR3 sequence reads: CASSSGQGINYGYTF. CDR3 nucleotide sequence: TGTGCCAGCAGCTCCGGACAGGGAATTAACTATGGCTACACCTTC.

The chain combines TRBV9 with TRBJ2-2, with D perhaps given as TRBD1 or TRBD2 (5 bases each). V shed 0 bases and J shed 4 bases, with 10 bases lying between them. Germline CDR1 reads SGDLS; CDR2 reads YYNGEE. The CDR3 has 15 residues. CDR3 loop: CASSVDRRRTGELFF. DNA of the CDR3: TGTGCCAGCAGCGTAGACAGGAGGCGCACCGGGGAGCTGTTTTTT.

This clonotype was seen many times. The rearrangement uses TRBV5-1 and TRBJ2-7, with 7 bases that match TRBD1. Trimming removed 4 bases from V and 2 bases from J; junction bases left unmatched: 3. Germline V gene data show CDR1 as SGHRS and CDR2 as YFSETQ. This CDR3 has 13 amino acids. In DNA form, the CDR3 reads TGCGCCAGCAGCCCGACAGGGACCTACGAGCAGTACTTC. Protein: CASSPTGTYEQYF. The full variable domain, in which reference TRBV5-1 and TRBJ2-7 provide the parts outside the CDR3, is KAGVTQTPRYLIKTRGQQVTLSCSPISGHRSVSWYQQTPGQGLQFLFEYFSETQRNKGNFPGRFSGRQFSNSRSEMNVSTLELGDSALYLCASSPTGTYEQYFGPGTRLTVT.

V and J are TRBV7-3 and TRBJ2-1, with 16 bases lining up with TRBD2. The CDR3 spans 18 residues. J gave up 2 bases and V 3 bases, and 4 bases lay outside the gene matches. Germline lookup yields CDR1 SGHTA and CDR2 FQGTGA. The CDR3 sequence is CASSFPGLAGGPYNEQFF. CDR3 in DNA: TGTGCCAGCAGCTTCCCGGGACTAGCGGGAGGGCCCTACAATGAGCAGTTCTTC.

This clonotype was recorded many times. The chain combines TRBV2 with TRBJ2-3; TRBD1 matches at 8 bases. Trimming took 6 bases from V and 1 from J; bases not matched to a gene: 6. CDR1 is SNHLY, CDR2 FYNNEI, per germline. There are 15 residues in the CDR3. For the CDR3, the DNA is TGTGCCAGCAGCGGAGGACAGGGAGGCACAGATACGCAGTATTTT. Translating gives CASSGGQGGTDTQYF.

This clonotype was counted ten times or more. The CDR3 DNA sequence: TGTGCCAGCAGCTTCGGGGGAGAAGGGTCAGGCACCGGGGAGCTGTTTTTT. Translation: CASSFGGEGSGTGELFF. The rearrangement links TRBV7-6 to TRBJ2-2, with D possibly matching TRBD2 (6 bases). The CDR3 has 17 amino acids. Germline assignment: CDR1 SGHVS and CDR2 FNYEAQ. Trimming stripped 3 bases from V and 4 bases from J, with 18 bases between.